This T cell receptor beta chain was found in a study of blood T cells in healthy people across ages. Whole-study results and caveats: Measured against age, TCR beta diversity per million T cells decreased in a roughly linear manner. The percentage of naive T cells correlated strongly with TCR beta diversity.

It was with a sample-barcoded 5' primer and a J-beta primer mix that a second PCR of roughly 7 to 12 cycles was run. TCRdb re-called the 5' RACE reads with MiXCR, one entry per CDR3 protein. This sample has hundreds of thousands of distinct CDR3 sequences, with around two fifths found just once. The length of the CDR3 is 15 residues. CDR1 MNHNY and CDR2 SVGAGI come from the germline V gene (reference sequence). J gave up 5 bases and V 2 bases, and 7 bases lay outside the gene matches. For this clonotype: Antigen unknown.

Sequencing was done on a sample of blood. This chain uses TRBV6-6 with TRBJ2-5; 8 bases agree with TRBD2. This sequence was found in a man in his 60s in good health. The CDR3 DNA follows: TGTGCCAGCAGTTACAGCGGGGGTCTAGAGGAGACCCAGTACTTC. This gives the protein CASSYSGGLEETQYF.